This TCR beta chain stems from a study of blood T cell repertoires in COVID-19. Overall study: Samples of COVID-19 (acute and convalescent) were obtained from the United States, Italy and Spain.

V dropped 6 bases and J dropped 2 bases, with 10 bases sitting between them. Per germline, CDR1 MNHEY and CDR2 SVGAGI. CDR3 length: 13 amino acids. Per the original methods: Estimates of nucleated cell counts were drawn from the amplification of reference gene primers. Libraries were prepared by immunoSEQ multiplex PCR; TCRdb keeps only in-frame clonotypes and omits some of them. The DNA was the basis for D and trimming; V, J and clone size are from that table. The profile shows approximately 90,000 clones, 72% of them singletons. This TCR was sampled from a woman over 75 with acute or convalescent COVID-19. The sequencing input was peripheral blood. V and J are TRBV6-5 and TRBJ1-2; D ambiguous. The CDR3 nucleotides read TGTGCCAGCAGCCAACTCGAAAACTATGGCTACACCTTC. Encoded protein: CASSQLENYGYTF.